Following are 27 T cell receptor beta chains from one sample sequenced in a study of T-cell reconstitution after alpha-beta-depleted transplantation in children. A library of TCRbeta sequences, prepared with unique molecular identifiers, was generated. TCRdb reprocessed the PCR reads with MiXCR, giving one entry per CDR3 protein. The profile covers some 600,000 distinct CDR3 sequences, with 16% appearing a single time and 0.9% to 1.2% taken by the ten largest. This specimen consisted of PBMCs from the stem cell graft donor, obtained from the stem cell graft. These receptor sequences come from a human donor who donated a stem cell graft to a child with acute myeloid leukemia.

This clonotype came up a few times. The chain combines TRBV29-1 with TRBJ2-2; maybe TRBD2 (7 bases). In germline, CDR1 is SQVTM, CDR2 ANQGSEA. The CDR3 runs to 13 residues. The V gene lost 5 bases and the J gene lost 8 bases, with 15 bases spanning the gap. CDR3: CSVPGGAAGELFF. The CDR3 nucleotides are TGCAGCGTTCCTGGGGGGGCGGCGGGGGAGCTGTTTTTT.

This clonotype was recorded many times. The chain is built from TRBV29-1 and TRBJ2-3; D uncertain. Per germline, CDR1 SQVTM and CDR2 ANQGSEA. There are 13 residues in the CDR3. The ends were cut back, 0 bases at V and 14 bases at J, with 18 bases in the middle. For the CDR3, the DNA is TGCAGCGTTGAAGATCAGGAAACGCAAGACGGGTATTTT. Translated, it gives CSVEDQETQDGYF.

This clonotype was counted at least ten times. This rearrangement joins TRBV20-1 to TRBJ2-5, with 10 bases aligning to TRBD2. The J segment lost 0 bases and the V segment lost 1 base, leaving 5 bases of the junction unmatched. There are 16 residues in the CDR3. Germline V gene data show CDR1 as DFQATT and CDR2 as SNEGSKA (reference sequence). Here the CDR3 DNA reads TGCAGTGCTAGAGGCGCCACTAGCGGGGACCAAGAGACCCAGTACTTC. Translating gives CSARGATSGDQETQYF.

V gene TRBV5-1 combines with J gene TRBJ2-2, with D uncertain. CDR3 length: 16 residues. V lost 0 bases and J 0 bases, leaving 9 bases between the germline ends. CDR1 and CDR2 from the germline V gene are SGHRS and YFSETQ. Written as DNA, the CDR3 is TGCGCCAGCAGCTTGGGTGGATTAGCGAACACCGGGGAGCTGTTTTTT. Its protein is CASSLGGLANTGELFF.

The V call is TRBV12-3 or TRBV12-4, the J call TRBJ2-3; D remains ambiguous. The CDR3 runs 15 residues. Between the trimmed V and J ends, which lost 3 bases and 4 bases, there was a span of 14 bases. CDR3: CASSFERNVPDTQYF. Written as DNA, the CDR3 is TGTGCCAGCAGTTTCGAAAGGAACGTCCCAGATACGCAGTATTTT.

This clonotype has only a few counts. The V gene is TRBV4-1, the J gene TRBJ2-2; D is unclear. This CDR3 has 15 residues. Trimming pared 3 bases from V and 1 base from J, leaving 9 bases between. Germline CDR1 MGHRA, CDR2 YSYEKL. The CDR3, as DNA: TGCGCCAGCAGCCATTCGGACCTGAACACCGGGGAGCTGTTTTTT. It specifies CASSHSDLNTGELFF.

The CDR3 DNA follows: TGCAGTGCTGGGCCTGCGAGTGGGGCAAAGGGAAAAACTGAAGCTTTCTTT. It yields the protein CSAGPASGAKGKTEAFF. The rearrangement links TRBV20-1 to TRBJ1-1; a weak D match, TRBD1 (5 bases). The CDR3 has 17 residues. CDR1 and CDR2 (germline): DFQATT, SNEGSKA (reference sequence). V was pared by 5 bases and J by 5 bases, with 27 bases between.

The chain is built from TRBV7-8 and TRBJ2-7; 9 nucleotides align to TRBD1. V shed 4 bases, J shed 3 bases, and the junction held 7 bases outside the gene matches. The length of the CDR3 is 15 residues. Germline V gene lookup returns CDR1 SGHVS and CDR2 FQNEAQ. The CDR3 coding sequence is TGTGCCAGCAGCTCACCTGACAGGGGGGGCTACGAGCAGTACGTC. It codes for CASSSPDRGGYEQYV.

The genes are TRBV4-2 and TRBJ1-1; D call uncertain. The CDR3 extends over 14 amino acids. V was shortened by 1 base and J by 5 bases, with 11 bases between the two germline ends. Germline CDR1 LGHNA, CDR2 YNFKEQ. CDR3 sequence reads: CASSQGRVDTEAFF. The CDR3 DNA is TGTGCCAGCAGCCAAGGGCGGGTGGATACTGAAGCTTTCTTT.

There are many counts of this clonotype. The CDR3 reads CSASIGFTEAFF. The CDR3 nucleotides read TGCAGTGCTAGTATAGGGTTCACTGAAGCTTTCTTT. The chain links TRBV20-1 to TRBJ1-1; D is undetermined. CDR3 length: 12 residues. Germline V gene lookup returns CDR1 DFQATT and CDR2 SNEGSKA (reference sequence). V was pared by 3 bases and J by 4 bases, with 9 bases between.

This clonotype occurred many times. The chain has TRBV4-2 and TRBJ2-2; D is perhaps TRBD1 (6 bases). Trimming cost V 1 base and J 4 bases, with 13 bases left between them. CDR1 is LGHNA and CDR2 is YNFKEQ in the germline V gene. CDR3 length: 16 residues. For the CDR3, the DNA is TGTGCCAGCAGCCAAGTTGAGAACAGGGCCACCGGGGAGCTGTTTTTT. Its translation is CASSQVENRATGELFF.

The rearrangement links TRBV2 to TRBJ2-6, with unresolved D. V lost 0 bases to trimming and J lost 7 bases, with 7 bases between them. The CDR3 covers 14 residues. CDR1 is SNHLY and CDR2 is FYNNEI in the germline V gene. CDR3 protein: CASSEAGPANVLTF. CDR3 sequence (DNA): TGTGCCAGCAGTGAAGCGGGCCCCGCCAACGTCCTGACTTTC.

This clonotype was observed a few times. The chain joins TRBV27 to TRBJ1-5; D might be TRBD1 (6 bases). The CDR3 loop spans 12 amino acids. CDR1 and CDR2 (germline): MNHEY, SMNVEV (reference sequence). The V and J ends lost 6 bases and 8 bases respectively, with 11 bases between them. CDR3: CASRSGVEPQHF. The CDR3 nucleotides read TGTGCCAGCAGATCAGGGGTTGAGCCCCAGCATTTT.

The chain employs TRBV12-3 or TRBV12-4 and TRBJ2-1, with TRBD2 matching 13 bases. This CDR3 spans 16 amino acids. The junction had 8 bases not matched to a gene; V was cut back by 6 bases and J by 6 bases. CDR3 loop: CASSLLAGGLRNEQFF. DNA of the CDR3: TGTGCCAGCAGCCTACTAGCGGGGGGGCTTCGCAATGAGCAGTTCTTC.

This clonotype was seen more than once but under ten times. The chain recombines TRBV9 with TRBJ2-1; 13 bases map to TRBD2. CDR3 length equals 15 residues. V shed 4 bases, J shed 8 bases, and the junction held 6 bases outside the gene matches. Per the germline V gene, CDR1 is SGDLS and CDR2 is YYNGEE. CDR3 region: CASSPTSGGAHEQFF. The CDR3 bases are TGTGCCAGCAGCCCCACTAGCGGGGGGGCCCATGAGCAGTTCTTC. Based on the CDR3 plus reference TRBV9 and TRBJ2-1, the full variable domain is DSGVTQTPKHLITATGQRVTLRCSPRSGDLSVYWYQQSLDQGLQFLIQYYNGEERAKGNILERFSAQQFPDLHSELNLSSLELGDSALYFCASSPTSGGAHEQFFGPGTRLTVL.

This clonotype was detected ten times or more. The chain combines TRBV10-3 with TRBJ1-1, with TRBD1 as a possible D gene (5 bases). Trimming left V 6 bases short and J 1 base short, with 9 bases between. Germline V gene data show CDR1 as ENHRY and CDR2 as SYGVKD. The CDR3 contains 13 residues. The CDR3 DNA sequence: TGTGCCATCAGGGGCAGGGAGAACACTGAAGCTTTCTTT. Protein product: CAIRGRENTEAFF.

This clonotype was seen ten or more times. This chain uses TRBV11-2 with TRBJ2-3, with no clear D. This CDR3 is 13 amino acids long. The germline CDR1 and CDR2 sequences are SGHAT and FQNNGV. Trimming cost V 5 bases and J 4 bases, with 10 bases left between them. The CDR3 DNA sequence: TGTGCCAGCAGCGCTCGTACCCCAGATACGCAGTATTTT. Its translation is CASSARTPDTQYF.

The rearrangement links TRBV5-1 to TRBJ2-2, with D maybe TRBD2 (5 bases). Looked up from germline, CDR1 is SGHRS and CDR2 is YFSETQ. The V gene lost 2 bases and the J gene lost 0 bases, with 11 bases spanning the gap. The CDR3 loop spans 16 amino acids. The CDR3 region is CASSFSRDSNTGELFF. In DNA, the CDR3 is TGCGCCAGCAGCTTTAGCCGGGATTCGAACACCGGGGAGCTGTTTTTT.

This chain connects TRBV29-1 to TRBJ1-1; tentative D call: TRBD1 (5 bases). The CDR3 loop spans 13 amino acids. V was trimmed by 0 bases and J by 9 bases, leaving 14 bases between them. Germline CDR1 SQVTM, CDR2 ANQGSEA. The CDR3 coding sequence is TGCAGCGTTGAAGATGGAACGGGACGTAAAGCTTTCTTT. This encodes CSVEDGTGRKAFF.

In regard to this clonotype: The conserved closing phenylalanine or tryptophan is absent in this CDR3, likely reflecting a read error. CDR3 bases: TGCAGTGCTAGAGATATCGGATCTGGGGCCAACGTCCTGACTTTG. It is translated as CSARDIGSGANVLTL. The rearrangement joins TRBV20-1 to TRBJ2-6, with no clear D. V lost 0 bases and J lost 1, with 7 bases in between. The CDR3 spans 15 residues. Per germline, CDR1 DFQATT and CDR2 SNEGSKA (reference sequence).

The table lists this clonotype with many counts. The rearrangement uses TRBV2 and TRBJ2-1; no clear D. This CDR3 comprises 10 residues. Per germline, CDR1 SNHLY and CDR2 FYNNEI. V lost 6 bases to trimming and J lost 9 bases, with 6 bases between them. This CDR3 reads CASRQSEQFF. CDR3 in DNA: TGTGCCAGCAGGCAAAGTGAGCAGTTCTTC. Looking up the rest from reference TRBV2 and TRBJ2-1 gives the full variable domain: EPEVTQTPSHQVTQMGQEVILRCVPISNHLYFYWYRQILGQKVEFLVSFYNNEISEKSEIFDDQFSVERPDGSNFTLKIRSTKLEDSAMYFCASRQSEQFFGPGTRLTVL.

V usage is TRBV5-1 and J usage is TRBJ2-3; either TRBD1 or TRBD2 may fit D (5 bases each). CDR1 is SGHRS and CDR2 is YFSETQ in the germline V gene. Trimming took off 0 bases at V and 0 bases at J, with 11 bases between the two ends. The CDR3 has 16 amino acids. CDR3 sequence: CASSLVGDPSTDTQYF. CDR3 coding DNA: TGCGCCAGCAGCTTGGTAGGGGACCCCAGCACAGATACGCAGTATTTT.

There are a few counts of this clonotype. The J gene is TRBJ1-1, the V gene TRBV6-6, with 7 bases identical to TRBD1. Germline V gives CDR1 MNHNY, CDR2 SVGAGI (reference sequence). Germline trimming cut 2 bases from V and 9 bases from J; bases unmatched to any gene: 6. The CDR3 runs to 13 residues. CDR3 DNA: TGTGCCAGCAGTTACGACCTGGGACAGAAAGCTTTCTTT. Its translation is CASSYDLGQKAFF.

This clonotype showed up just a few times. The chain uses TRBV7-2 and TRBJ2-7; D tentatively fits TRBD1 or TRBD2 (5 bases each). The V end was cut by 4 bases, the J end by 3 bases, with 10 bases between. Germline V gives CDR1 SGHTA, CDR2 FQGNSA. The CDR3 loop spans 13 amino acids. The CDR3 DNA reads TGTGCCAGCAGCTCACAGGACTTCTACGAGCAGTACTTC. This sequence encodes CASSSQDFYEQYF.

This clonotype showed up many times. The rearrangement uses TRBV7-2 and TRBJ1-2; 7 bases line up with TRBD1. The CDR3 extends over 12 amino acids. The ends lost 5 bases at V and 7 bases at J; junction bases unmatched: 4. CDR1 and CDR2 from the germline V gene are SGHTA and FQGNSA. CDR3 sequence reads: CASSRYRGGYTF. The CDR3 nucleotides read TGTGCCAGCAGCAGATACAGGGGTGGCTACACCTTC.

This clonotype was counted many times. The J gene is TRBJ1-4, the V gene TRBV20-1; TRBD1 is a possible D gene (5 bases). CDR1 DFQATT and CDR2 SNEGSKA come from the germline V gene (reference sequence). V was cut by 2 bases and J by 2 bases, with 18 bases left in between. The CDR3 covers 17 residues. DNA of the CDR3: TGCAGTGCTAGAATCTGGGTGGGGGGGAGTACTAATGAAAAACTGTTTTTT. Its protein product is CSARIWVGGSTNEKLFF.

At least ten counts were recorded for this clonotype. The chain links TRBV6-5 to TRBJ1-1, with D possibly TRBD1 on 5 matching bases. Trimming shortened V by 1 base and J by 1 base, and 7 bases separated the two germline ends. The CDR3 has 14 amino acids. Germline assignment: CDR1 MNHEY and CDR2 SVGAGI. The DNA of the CDR3 is TGTGCCAGCAGTTACTGGCAGGGGAACACTGAAGCTTTCTTT. Translating gives CASSYWQGNTEAFF.